The TCR beta chain described here comes from a study of early T cells in non-severe SARS-CoV-2 infection. Study-level information: Unpaired chains resulted from sequencing bulk RNA of unsorted whole blood. The study's findings and limits: The VDJdb matching leaned toward anti-spike CD8 responses and overlooked private and CD4 specificities.

Between the trimmed V and J ends, which lost 6 bases and 4 bases, there was a span of 16 bases. The CDR3 is 14 residues long. CDR1 is SGHRS and CDR2 is YFSETQ in the germline V gene. As part of library construction, unique molecular identifiers were attached to individual cDNA molecules. TCRdb reprocessed the 5' RACE reads with MiXCR, giving one entry per CDR3 protein. The data show around 80,000 distinct CDR3 sequences, roughly 13% seen once. About this clonotype: Antigen specificity is unknown.

This rearrangement joins TRBV5-1 to TRBJ2-5, with D possibly being TRBD1 or TRBD2 (5 bases each). Sequencing was carried out using whole blood. This TCR came from an adult who was a healthcare worker with PCR-confirmed SARS-CoV-2 infection or an uninfected control (not recorded which). CDR3 in DNA: TGCGCCAGCACCCGAAATGATGGGGGAGAGACCCAGTACTTC. Its protein is CASTRNDGGETQYF.